Shown below are 6 T cell receptor beta chains from a single sample sequenced in a study of T-cell reconstitution after alpha-beta-depleted transplantation in children (dated by TCRdb to about 2016). The treatment or condition label on this specimen signifies: allogeneic hematopoietic cell transplantation with graft depleted of TCRalphabeta T cells and CD19 B cells. Receptor amplification or capture employed PCR. Sequencing took place on an Illumina HiSeq 2500. TCR library preparation used molecular barcoding, with unique molecular identifiers applied to normalize quantification of the TCRbeta repertoire. TCRdb's own reprocessing of the public reads used fastp at Q25 and MiXCR and kept productive beta chains. Every entry covers one CDR3 protein and lists the most common genes and DNA from its rows. Within this sample are roughly 120,000 distinct CDR3 sequences, with 23% of them counted one time only. Clones ranked in the top ten supply roughly 10% of the sample.

Sample: PBMCs, mostly from graft donor cells, taken 180 days after TCRalphabeta/CD19-depleted stem cell transplant. The receptors were gathered from a male patient between 2 and 10 years old who had a stem cell transplant for chronic granulomatous disease, so the T cells may come from the graft donor.

The chain is built from TRBV7-2 and TRBJ2-1; 7 bases are a match to TRBD2. Germline V gene data show CDR1 as SGHTA and CDR2 as FQGNSA. V gave up 0 bases and J gave up 4 bases; unmatched junction bases: 3. The CDR3 runs to 15 residues. CDR3 protein: CASSLALAVYNEQFF. DNA of the CDR3: TGTGCCAGCAGCTTAGCCCTAGCGGTGTACAATGAGCAGTTCTTC.

The chain links TRBV4-1 to TRBJ1-1, with D uncertain. CDR1 and CDR2 from the germline V gene are MGHRA and YSYEKL. V lost 0 bases and J lost 8, with 13 bases in between. CDR3 length equals 14 residues. CDR3 protein: CASSQDFFPTEAFF. As DNA, the CDR3 is TGCGCCAGCAGCCAAGATTTTTTTCCGACCGAAGCTTTCTTT.

In this sample, this clonotype turned up a few times. This chain uses TRBV4-1 with TRBJ2-3, with TRBD2 matching over 7 bases. Germline V gives CDR1 MGHRA, CDR2 YSYEKL. The ends lost 4 bases at V and 5 bases at J; junction bases unmatched: 3. This CDR3 is 13 amino acids long. Written as DNA, the CDR3 is TGCGCCAGCAGCCCAGCGGGAAGAGATACGCAGTATTTT. It translates to CASSPAGRDTQYF.

This clonotype showed up many times. This chain links TRBV12-3 or TRBV12-4 with TRBJ1-1; D is possibly TRBD1 (5 bases). The V gene lost 3 bases and the J gene lost 6 bases, with 14 bases spanning the gap. The CDR3 spans 14 residues. CDR3 nucleotides: TGTGCCAGCAGTTTGAGGCAGGGAGGCGCTGAAGCTTTCTTT. This sequence encodes CASSLRQGGAEAFF.

CDR3 residues: CATSRDHRDTDTGELFF. Here the CDR3 DNA reads TGTGCCACCAGCAGAGATCACCGGGACACAGACACCGGGGAGCTGTTTTTT. The gene calls are TRBV15 and TRBJ2-2, with D tentatively TRBD1 (6 bases). This CDR3 comprises 17 residues. Trimming removed 0 bases at V and 3 bases at J, with 14 bases between. The germline V gene has CDR1 LNHNV and CDR2 YYDKDF (reference sequence). The variable domain in full, with the rest retrieved from reference TRBV15 and TRBJ2-2, is DAMVIQNPRYQVTQFGKPVTLSCSQTLNHNVMYWYQQKSSQAPKLLFHYYDKDFNNEADTPDNFQSRRPNTSFCFLDIRSPGLGDTAMYLCATSRDHRDTDTGELFFGEGSRLTVL.

This clonotype occurred a few times. The chain combines TRBV15 with TRBJ2-5; 12 bases are shared with TRBD2. The length of the CDR3 is 16 residues. V gave up 4 bases and J gave up 0 bases; unmatched junction bases: 3. CDR1 and CDR2 (germline): LNHNV, YYDKDF (reference sequence). This CDR3 reads CATSTGTSGYQETQYF. CDR3 sequence (DNA): TGTGCCACCAGCACTGGGACTAGCGGGTACCAAGAGACCCAGTACTTC.